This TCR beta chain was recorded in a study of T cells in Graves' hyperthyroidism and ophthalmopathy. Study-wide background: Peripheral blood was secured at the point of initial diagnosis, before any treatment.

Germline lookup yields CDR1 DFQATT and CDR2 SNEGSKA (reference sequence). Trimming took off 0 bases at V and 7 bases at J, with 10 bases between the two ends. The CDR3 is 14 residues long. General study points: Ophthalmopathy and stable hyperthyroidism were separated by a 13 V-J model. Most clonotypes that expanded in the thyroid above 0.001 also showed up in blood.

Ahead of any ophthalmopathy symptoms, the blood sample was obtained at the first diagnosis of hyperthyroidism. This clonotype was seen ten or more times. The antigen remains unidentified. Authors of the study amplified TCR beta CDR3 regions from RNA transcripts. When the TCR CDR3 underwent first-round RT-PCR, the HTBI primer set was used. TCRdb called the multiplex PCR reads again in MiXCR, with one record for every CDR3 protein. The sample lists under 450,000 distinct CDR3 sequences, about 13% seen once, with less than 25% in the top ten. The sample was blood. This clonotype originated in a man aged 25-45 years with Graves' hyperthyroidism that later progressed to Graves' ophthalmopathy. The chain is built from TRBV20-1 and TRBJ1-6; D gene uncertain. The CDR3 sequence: CSARDLGRNSPLHF. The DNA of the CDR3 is TGCAGTGCTAGAGATTTGGGGAGGAATTCACCCCTCCACTTT.